This paragraph reports one TCR beta chain. This clonotype has a count of ten or more. There is no known antigen for this receptor. Base qualities are missing; no much larger clone stands one base away. The receptor library was made with 5' RACE. Sequenced using a NextSeq 500. In the TCR library protocol, unique molecular identifiers were attached to individual cDNA molecules to correct for PCR bias and sequencing error. Both TCR alpha and beta chains were sequenced, and tight co-correlation was observed between alpha and beta sequence abundances in each sample. In the source study's methods: V gene, J gene and CDR3 annotation of TCR sequences was performed with Decombinator V4. Expanded TCRs were defined as changing significantly between any two time points under a Poisson model with p below 0.0001. TCR abundances were normalised to the total number of TCRs sequenced in each sample and reported as counts per million. TRAV1-2 paired with TRAJ12, TRAJ20 or TRAJ33 defined MAIT TCRs, while TRAV10 paired with TRAJ18 defined iNKT TCRs. VDJdb, accessed 1 November 2021, was searched for CMV, EBV and SARS-CoV-2 annotated TCRs, with TCRs annotated for multiple antigens excluded. Using fastp at Q25 and MiXCR, TCRdb reprocessed the public reads and kept productive beta chains. Each record represents a unique CDR3 protein, reported with the most common genes and DNA among its rows. TCRdb, not the authors, supplied the V and J calls. Recorded for this sample are around 58,000 distinct CDR3 sequences; approximately 11% of them occurred a single time. Roughly a tenth of the sample is taken by the ten largest.

The study was a case-control design nested within a healthcare worker cohort in London, UK, with weekly nasopharyngeal swab PCR tests and blood sampling. Healthcare workers were enrolled in the week of the UK lockdown, from 23 to 31 March 2020, and were followed every week for up to about 16 weeks. The sample comes from a study of early T cells in non-severe SARS-CoV-2 infection (dated by TCRdb to the early 2020s). Background on the whole study: TCR sequencing used bulk RNA from unsorted whole blood, so alpha and beta chains could not be paired. General findings and caveats noted by the study authors: Matching against VDJdb was skewed toward anti-spike CD8 responses, likely underestimated virus-specific expansions, and missed private and CD4 specificities.

The junction shows trimming of 1 base on V and 4 bases on J, and the gene matches do not reach 6 bases of it. Taken from cysteine to phenylalanine, the CDR3 has 15 residues. Only CDR3 DNA is held: 45 bases, read in frame from base 1. The germline V gene (reference sequence) gives CDR1 as SEHNR and CDR2 as FQNEAQ. Sequencing was done on a sample of whole blood. Recombination joined TRBV7-9 with TRBJ1-1; 7 bases in between match TRBD1. The source of this sequence is an adult who was a healthcare worker with PCR-confirmed SARS-CoV-2 infection or an uninfected control (not recorded which). The CDR3 corresponds to CASSLVEGASTEAFF. At the DNA level, the sequence is TGTGCCAGCAGCTTAGTGGAGGGGGCGAGCACTGAAGCTTTCTTT.